This is a list of T cell receptor beta chains from one sample in a study of cytomegalovirus exposure and HLA in healthy donors. Measured with immunoSEQ multiplex PCR; TCRdb has only the in-frame clones, and not every one. The sample consists of roughly 140,000 clones, roughly 65% of them appearing once. Specimen: PBMCs. Receptors were obtained from a man in his 60s in good health and CMV-seronegative. Each CDR3 is given with its conserved first and last residue. Size is omitted from some rows. Given values are once, few, many or a class for expanded clones.

TRBV7-2	-	TRBJ2-3	CASSLVTSGIGDTQYF
TRBV6-5	-	TRBJ2-3	CASSYNRADTQYF
TRBV7-6	few	TRBJ1-5	CASSLMVGGGQPQHF
TRBV10-3	-	TRBJ1-2	CAISPSVKSQGYGYTF
TRBV7-9	-	TRBJ1-1	CASTWTGSEAFF
TRBV7-3	-	TRBJ2-1	CASSLAGNSYNEQFF
TRBV5-1	-	TRBJ1-4	CASKLGTNEKLFF
TRBV5-4	-	TRBJ2-1	CASSLLRGASSSYNEQFF
TRBV19	once	TRBJ1-2	CASITSAGNYGYTF
TRBV7-9	-	TRBJ2-1	CASSLPPGYEQFF
TRBV6-1	once	TRBJ2-7	CASSTQGSRYF
TRBV13	-	TRBJ1-6	CASSPGAGTGNSPLHF
TRBV4-3	few	TRBJ2-2	CASSQLTGELFF
TRBV7-2	-	TRBJ2-7	CASSLDPGGPYEQYF
TRBV29-1	-	TRBJ2-7	CSVEDLKGGSDLEQYF
TRBV5-1	few	TRBJ1-1	CASSLEQMNTEAFF
TRBV5-1	few	TRBJ2-3	CASSSQTGSFNTQYF
TRBV7-2	-	TRBJ2-3	CASSLAQGADTQYF
TRBV29-1	-	TRBJ1-2	CSVETGGDYGYTF
TRBV19	few	TRBJ2-2	CASGGAVGELFF
TRBV5-1	-	TRBJ2-1	CASSLAGTVSNEQFF
TRBV7-9	-	TRBJ2-2	CASSLVAPSVAGELFF
TRBV11-2	-	TRBJ2-3	CASSPQARGFTDTQYF
TRBV6-5	-	TRBJ1-2	CATWGVGYTF
TRBV7-3	-	TRBJ1-1	CASSLLGDRGTEAFF
TRBV19	-	TRBJ1-2	CASTPDRVTYGYTF
TRBV7-2	-	TRBJ2-7	CASSRTGGTGYEQYF
TRBV28	-	TRBJ2-5	CASTPSGTSGTQETQYF
TRBV14	-	TRBJ1-5	CASSQGTGDNQPQHF
TRBV6-4	-	TRBJ2-3	CASSDSGLAADTQYF
TRBV11-3	-	TRBJ2-5	CASSLGGLAGQETQYF
TRBV5-6	-	TRBJ2-7	CASSAEGVKYEQYF
TRBV5-1	-	TRBJ2-2	CASSLASGLNTGELFF
TRBV5-6	-	TRBJ1-2	CASSLWDHYGDGYTF
TRBV28	-	TRBJ1-2	CASRPSGVDYGYTF
TRBV9	-	TRBJ2-7	CASSGRGDFPYEQYF
TRBV9	-	TRBJ2-1	CASSVDLAAHNEQFF
TRBV6-1	-	TRBJ2-3	CASSSLGGDTQYF
TRBV19	-	TRBJ1-1	CASTLDNPNTEAFF
TRBV2	few	TRBJ2-2	CASSEALRGSGNTGELFF
TRBV7-2	-	TRBJ2-3	CASSFRPGSTDTQYF
TRBV6-6	-	TRBJ2-3	CASSYSPRSLTDTQYF
TRBV28	-	TRBJ2-7	CASSPLSEQYF
TRBV9	once	TRBJ1-5	CASSLEPGQPQHF
TRBV19	-	TRBJ2-5	CASSISPDRGETQYF
TRBV30	once	TRBJ1-1	CAWSMEPQGYTEAFF
TRBV5-6	few	TRBJ2-7	CASSALIDPYEQYF
TRBV29-1	-	TRBJ2-1	CSVDGGESYNEQFF
TRBV27	few	TRBJ1-5	CASSSGTNSNQPQHF